Listed here are 21 T cell receptor beta chains from one sample, sequenced in a study of identical twins (dated by TCRdb to the mid-2010s). Library preparation employed 5' RACE. Instrument on record: Illumina HiSeq 2000. The public reads were run again by TCRdb, first through fastp at Q25 and then through MiXCR, and only productive beta chains were kept. Every entry covers one CDR3 protein and lists the most common genes and DNA from its rows. The sample table contains fewer than 250,000 distinct CDR3 sequences; only one count was recorded for 15% to 20% of them. The ten largest make up around two fifths of the sample. These data also featured in a second study, about T cells expressing NK-cell markers.

Sequenced: CD8+ T cells sorted from blood. The receptor source for this set is a woman aged 18-35 years in good health.

This clonotype turned up a few times. This rearrangement joins TRBV5-5 to TRBJ2-1, with D uncertain. Germline CDR1 and CDR2: SGHKS and YYEKEE (reference sequence). The CDR3 spans 15 residues. V lost 1 base, J lost 1 base, and 9 bases lay in between. The CDR3 DNA follows: TGTGCCAGCAGCTTGTTTGAGGATTCCTACAATGAGCAGTTCTTC. It specifies CASSLFEDSYNEQFF. Full variable domain (missing parts from reference TRBV5-5 and TRBJ2-1): DAGVTQSPTHLIKTRGQQVTLRCSPISGHKSVSWYQQVLGQGPQFIFQYYEKEERGRGNFPDRFSARQFPNYSSELNVNALLLGDSALYLCASSLFEDSYNEQFFGPGTRLTVL.

This clonotype occurred many times. V is TRBV5-1 and J is TRBJ2-2; D unclear. Germline CDR1 SGHRS, CDR2 YFSETQ. CDR3 length: 11 amino acids. V lost 8 bases and J lost 0, with 2 bases in between. The CDR3 DNA is TGCGCCAGTACGAACACCGGGGAGCTGTTTTTT. Its translation is CASTNTGELFF.

The J gene is TRBJ1-2, the V gene TRBV12-3 or TRBV12-4; D is ambiguous. Trimming stripped 3 bases from V and 7 bases from J, with 12 bases between. This CDR3 is built from 13 residues. CDR3 protein: CASSFPRGSGYTF. The CDR3 DNA follows: TGTGCCAGCAGTTTCCCCCGGGGAAGTGGCTACACCTTC.

This sequence joins TRBV20-1 and TRBJ2-7; the D gene is possibly TRBD2 (5 bases). CDR1 is DFQATT and CDR2 is SNEGSKA in the germline V gene (reference sequence). Trimming left V 2 bases short and J 4 bases short, with 15 bases between. The CDR3 loop spans 14 amino acids. CDR3 region: CSARSSAGGYEQYF. As DNA, the CDR3 is TGCAGTGCTAGAAGTAGCGCTGGCGGTTACGAGCAGTACTTC.

This chain links TRBV14 with TRBJ1-1; D uncertain. Trimming took 4 bases from V and 6 from J, leaving 12 bases between them. The CDR3 sequence is 13 residues long. Germline-derived CDR1 and CDR2 are SGHDN and FVKESK. The CDR3, as DNA: TGTGCCAGCAGCCTTGACGGTCGGCCTGAAGCTTTCTTT. As protein: CASSLDGRPEAFF.

The V gene is TRBV27, the J gene TRBJ2-3; D is undetermined. Germline assignment: CDR1 MNHEY and CDR2 SMNVEV (reference sequence). Trimming stripped 2 bases from V and 1 base from J, with 7 bases between. The CDR3 has 14 amino acids. For the CDR3, the DNA is TGTGCCAGCAGTTTAAAGGCGGGCACAGATACGCAGTATTTT. This sequence encodes CASSLKAGTDTQYF.

This clonotype has just a few counts. The chain recombines TRBV10-3 with TRBJ2-7; 7 nucleotides match TRBD2. Per germline, CDR1 ENHRY and CDR2 SYGVKD. The J segment lost 2 bases and the V segment lost 7 bases, leaving 11 bases of the junction unmatched. CDR3 length: 15 residues. Here the CDR3 reads CAITRVAGVAYEQYF. The CDR3 DNA follows: TGTGCCATCACTCGAGTGGCGGGAGTTGCCTACGAGCAGTACTTC.

The rearrangement uses TRBV15 and TRBJ2-5; D remains ambiguous. Trimming took off 0 bases at V and 5 bases at J, with 7 bases between the two ends. CDR3 length equals 13 residues. Germline CDR1 LNHNV, CDR2 YYDKDF (reference sequence). In DNA form, the CDR3 reads TGTGCCACCAGCAGAGAACTGATCGAGACCCAGTACTTC. It translates to CATSRELIETQYF.

This chain joins TRBV7-7 and TRBJ2-7; no firm D call. This CDR3 is built from 14 residues. Germline CDR1 is SSHAT and CDR2 is FNYEAQ (reference sequence). With 4 bases removed from V and 5 bases from J, the gap between germline ends came to 15 bases. This CDR3 reads CASSSSLSVHEQYF. The CDR3 DNA is TGTGCCAGCAGCTCCTCGCTAAGTGTCCACGAGCAGTACTTC. Full variable domain (remainder filled in from reference TRBV7-7 and TRBJ2-7): GAGVSQSPRYKVTKRGQDVTLRCDPISSHATLYWYQQALGQGPEFLTYFNYEAQPDKSGLPSDRFSAERPEGSISTLTIQRTEQRDSAMYRCASSSSLSVHEQYFGPGTRLTVT.

This clonotype was counted only a few times. The chain has TRBV4-3 and TRBJ2-1; the D is unclear. This CDR3 is 15 amino acids long. Trimming took off 4 bases at V and 0 bases at J, with 10 bases between the two ends. Germline CDR1 LGHNA, CDR2 YSLEER. The CDR3: CASSLNPSSYNEQFF. In DNA, the CDR3 is TGCGCCAGCAGCCTAAACCCCAGCTCCTACAATGAGCAGTTCTTC.

The table lists this clonotype with a few counts. The chain combines TRBV7-9 with TRBJ2-1; the D gene is possibly TRBD2 (5 bases). CDR1 and CDR2 from the germline V gene are SEHNR and FQNEAQ (reference sequence). The CDR3 has 12 amino acids. V was cut by 5 bases and J by 12 bases, with 14 bases left in between. CDR3 sequence reads: CASSPWGEVQFF. The CDR3 bases are TGTGCCAGCAGCCCCTGGGGAGAGGTGCAGTTCTTC.

This clonotype has a single count. The chain is built from TRBV27 and TRBJ2-2; maybe TRBD1 (6 bases). The ends were cut back, 6 bases at V and 4 bases at J, with 15 bases in the middle. Germline CDR1 and CDR2: MNHEY and SMNVEV (reference sequence). The CDR3 runs to 15 residues. In DNA form, the CDR3 reads TGTGCCAGCAGAAAGCGGACAGACCTCACCGGGGAGCTGTTTTTT. Translated, it gives CASRKRTDLTGELFF.

The rearrangement links TRBV15 to TRBJ1-2; 8 bases fit TRBD1. Germline V gives CDR1 LNHNV, CDR2 YYDKDF (reference sequence). After removal of 3 bases from V and 12 bases from J, the junction contained 15 bases not matched to a gene. CDR3 length: 15 amino acids. The CDR3: CATSSIQGDREVDTF. CDR3 nucleotides: TGTGCCACCAGCAGCATACAGGGGGACCGAGAGGTTGACACCTTC.

This clonotype was counted between two and nine times. The V call is TRBV14, the J call TRBJ2-3, with D perhaps matching TRBD1 or TRBD2 (5 bases each). Germline V lookup: CDR1 SGHDN, CDR2 FVKESK. Between the trimmed V and J ends, which lost 0 bases and 4 bases, there was a span of 17 bases. CDR3 size: 17 residues. CDR3 region: CASSQDGTTQGADTQYF. The CDR3 bases are TGTGCCAGCAGCCAAGATGGGACGACCCAAGGGGCAGATACGCAGTATTTT.

The CDR3 DNA sequence: TGTGCCACCAGTGACCCAGACAGTAACACCGGGGAGCTGTTTTTT. Protein: CATSDPDSNTGELFF. V gene TRBV24-1 combines with J gene TRBJ2-2; D may be TRBD1 (5 bases). The CDR3 loop spans 15 amino acids. Looked up from germline, CDR1 is KGHDR and CDR2 is SFDVKD. Trimming shortened V by 4 bases and J by 2 bases, and 10 bases separated the two germline ends.

The J gene is TRBJ1-4, the V gene TRBV7-9, with 7 bases fitting TRBD1. The germline V gene encodes CDR1 SEHNR and CDR2 FQNEAQ (reference sequence). The ends lost 5 bases at V and 3 bases at J; junction bases unmatched: 9. The CDR3 extends over 16 amino acids. The CDR3 DNA follows: TGTGCCAGCAGCCCGGTACAGGGGATAGCTAATGAAAAACTGTTTTTT. Encoded protein: CASSPVQGIANEKLFF.

This clonotype was picked up a small number of times. This rearrangement joins TRBV12-3 or TRBV12-4 to TRBJ2-1; D is tentatively TRBD1 or TRBD2 (6 bases each). This CDR3 is built from 13 residues. V lost 5 bases and J lost 9, with 14 bases in between. The CDR3 DNA reads TGTGCCAGCAGTCCTGCCGGGGGCGGTGAGCAGTTCTTC. Translated, it gives CASSPAGGGEQFF.

The V and J genes are TRBV6-2 or TRBV6-3 and TRBJ1-1, with D unresolved. CDR1 is MNHEY and CDR2 is SVGEGT in the germline V gene. The CDR3 is 13 residues long. V gave up 10 bases and J gave up 3 bases, with 15 bases separating them. CDR3: CATLDGSYTEAFF. DNA for the CDR3: TGTGCCACCCTGGACGGATCCTACACTGAAGCTTTCTTT.

A few counts support this clonotype. This rearrangement joins TRBV6-1 to TRBJ2-7, with D perhaps matching TRBD1 (6 bases). Trimming stripped 6 bases from V and 6 bases from J, with 15 bases between. Germline values: CDR1 MNHNS, CDR2 SASEGT. This CDR3 comprises 13 residues. In DNA form, the CDR3 reads TGTGCCAGCAGCCCGGACAGCCCTGTCGAGCAGTACTTC. Its protein is CASSPDSPVEQYF.

The chain combines TRBV5-5 with TRBJ2-5; 8 bases fit TRBD2. Germline V CDR1 and CDR2: SGHKS, YYEKEE (reference sequence). The junction had 11 bases not matched to a gene; V was cut back by 3 bases and J by 4 bases. The CDR3 has 16 amino acids. CDR3 DNA sequence: TGTGCCAGCAGCTGGAAATTTAGCGGGATAGGAGAGACCCAGTACTTC. Translated, it gives CASSWKFSGIGETQYF.

This clonotype was found a few times. The rearrangement links TRBV14 to TRBJ2-2; 8 bases match TRBD1. The CDR3 runs to 16 residues. Germline lookup yields CDR1 SGHDN and CDR2 FVKESK. V lost 5 bases to trimming and J lost 1 base; unmatched junction nucleotides: 6. CDR3 region: CASSYWTGMNTGELFF. In DNA form, the CDR3 reads TGTGCCAGCAGCTATTGGACAGGGATGAACACCGGGGAGCTGTTTTTT.